The T cell receptor beta chain under discussion was sequenced for a study of blood T cell repertoires in COVID-19. This CDR3 is built from 17 residues. V lost 1 base to trimming and J lost 2 bases, with 17 bases between them. The germline V gene has CDR1 SGDLS and CDR2 YYNGEE. The protocol was immunoSEQ multiplex PCR, while the TCRdb copy is restricted to in-frame clones and leaves out a portion. The table has approximately 150,000 clones, around 84% seen once. The sample consisted of PBMCs or T cells enriched from blood (not recorded which). The source of this sequence is a man aged 50 to 59 who had recovered from COVID-19. The chain employs TRBV9 and TRBJ2-3; weak D call: TRBD1 (6 bases). The chain's CDR3 is CASSVSPRGGHTDTQYF. The CDR3 bases are TGTGCCAGCAGCGTATCGCCCCGAGGGGGACACACAGATACGCAGTATTTT.